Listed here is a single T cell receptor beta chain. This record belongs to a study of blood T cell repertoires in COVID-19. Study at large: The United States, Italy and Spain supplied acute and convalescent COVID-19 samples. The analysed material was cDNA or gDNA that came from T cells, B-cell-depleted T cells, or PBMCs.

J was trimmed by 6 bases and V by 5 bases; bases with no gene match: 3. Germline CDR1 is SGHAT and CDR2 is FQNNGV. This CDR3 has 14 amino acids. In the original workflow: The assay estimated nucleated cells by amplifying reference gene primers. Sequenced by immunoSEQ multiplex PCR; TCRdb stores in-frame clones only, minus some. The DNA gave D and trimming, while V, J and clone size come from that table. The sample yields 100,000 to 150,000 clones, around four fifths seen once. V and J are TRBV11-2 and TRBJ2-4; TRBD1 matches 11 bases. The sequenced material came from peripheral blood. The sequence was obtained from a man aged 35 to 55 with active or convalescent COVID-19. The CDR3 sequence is CASSPGTGGNIQYF. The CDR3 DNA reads TGTGCCAGCAGCCCGGGGACAGGGGGAAACATTCAGTACTTC.